Below, 8 T cell receptor beta chains from the same sample are listed, as sequenced in a study of response to subunit inactivated influenza vaccine. TCRdb reprocessed the RT-PCR reads with MiXCR, giving one entry per CDR3 protein. The top ten hold around 2.8% of the sample, which has roughly 550,000 distinct CDR3 sequences, under 30% seen once. These records were also assigned to another study, of T cells expressing NK-cell markers. This second report adds: Generation of TCR beta cDNA was performed by 5'RACE template switching incorporating UMIs.

The sample here was CD4+ T cells sorted from PBMCs, taken 12 days after vaccination. The receptors come from a man aged 50 to 60 who received an inactivated influenza vaccine.

This clonotype has more than one count but fewer than ten. The rearrangement joins TRBV5-4 to TRBJ2-1, with TRBD2 matching over 12 bases. V lost 2 bases, J lost 1 base, and 1 base stayed unmatched. This CDR3 comprises 16 residues. The germline gives CDR1 SGHNT, CDR2 YYREEE (reference sequence). The DNA of the CDR3 is TGTGCCAGCAGCTTCGGACTAGCGGGATCCTACAATGAGCAGTTCTTC. This translates into CASSFGLAGSYNEQFF.

This clonotype was detected only a few times. The chain carries TRBV5-1 and TRBJ2-5; either TRBD1 or TRBD2 may fit D (5 bases each). Germline loops: CDR1 SGHRS, CDR2 YFSETQ. Trimming took 4 bases from V and 5 from J, leaving 18 bases between them. CDR3 length equals 15 residues. The CDR3 coding sequence is TGCGCCAGCAGCCAGACGGTGCCCTGGGGGGAGACCCAGTACTTC. This codes for CASSQTVPWGETQYF. Complete variable domain (other parts from reference TRBV5-1 and TRBJ2-5): KAGVTQTPRYLIKTRGQQVTLSCSPISGHRSVSWYQQTPGQGLQFLFEYFSETQRNKGNFPGRFSGRQFSNSRSEMNVSTLELGDSALYLCASSQTVPWGETQYFGPGTRLLVL.

The chain uses TRBV5-1 and TRBJ2-5; a weak D match, TRBD1 (6 bases). Between the trimmed V and J ends, which lost 4 bases and 0 bases, there was a span of 19 bases. This CDR3 has 17 amino acids. Germline V gene sequence: CDR1 SGHRS, CDR2 YFSETQ. The CDR3 coding sequence is TGCGCCAGCAGCACAGAACAGGGCTGGGCAGACCAAGAGACCCAGTACTTC. Translated, it gives CASSTEQGWADQETQYF.

This chain connects TRBV5-4 to TRBJ2-3; 7 bases map to TRBD2. After removal of 0 bases from V and 2 bases from J, the junction contained 9 bases not matched to a gene. The CDR3 loop spans 17 amino acids. Per germline, CDR1 SGHNT and CDR2 YYREEE (reference sequence). This CDR3 reads CASSLERRTRDTDTQYF. The CDR3 DNA is TGTGCCAGCAGCTTGGAGCGACGGACTAGAGACACAGATACGCAGTATTTT.

This clonotype was seen only a few times. The V call is TRBV7-6, the J call TRBJ2-5, with 7 bases that match TRBD2. Germline trimming cut 7 bases from V and 5 bases from J; bases unmatched to any gene: 16. Per germline, CDR1 SGHVS and CDR2 FNYEAQ. This CDR3 spans 16 amino acids. CDR3 sequence (DNA): TGTGCCAGCACCCTTGGGTCGGGGGGAAGATCGGAGACCCAGTACTTC. Translating gives CASTLGSGGRSETQYF.

This chain joins TRBV12-3 or TRBV12-4 and TRBJ2-3; D remains ambiguous. V lost 4 bases and J 8 bases, leaving 19 bases between the germline ends. The CDR3 is 15 amino acids. CDR3 nucleotides: TGTGCCAGCAGTTCCCACCGGACGCCGACGAGTACGCAGTATTTT. Amino acids: CASSSHRTPTSTQYF.

The table lists this clonotype with a few counts. The chain employs TRBV24-1 and TRBJ2-1; D not certain. The CDR3 covers 15 residues. Per the germline V gene, CDR1 is KGHDR and CDR2 is SFDVKD. V lost 2 bases and J 4 bases, leaving 11 bases between the germline ends. The CDR3 DNA follows: TGTGCCACCAGTGATTCCGGGCTAACGTACAATGAGCAGTTCTTC. It is translated as CATSDSGLTYNEQFF.

This clonotype was seen more than once but under ten times. The gene calls are TRBV9 and TRBJ1-1, with 7 bases identical to TRBD1. The CDR3 extends over 14 amino acids. V trimming: 3 bases; J trimming: 8 bases; junction bases outside the gene matches: 10. Looked up from germline, CDR1 is SGDLS and CDR2 is YYNGEE. CDR3 DNA sequence: TGTGCCAGCAGCGCTGATAACAGGGGAACCGAAGCTTTCTTT. The encoded protein is CASSADNRGTEAFF.